This T cell receptor beta chain was captured in a study of cytomegalovirus exposure and HLA in healthy donors (dated by TCRdb to 2017 to 2019). Turning to the overall study: An earlier analysis of some 500 of the donors reported roughly 270 Gb of sequence data and around 110 million unique TCR beta sequences from 150 million to 200 million T cells. Among about 370 genotyped donors of the cohort, an average of roughly 230,000 unique TCR beta nucleotide sequences was sequenced per donor, of which about 20% were non-productive. About five DR-DQ haplotypes were treated as single units for association and clustering because of strong linkage in the cohort. Typing coverage varied by locus: about 620-640 donors for A, B, C, DRB1 and DQB1; around 560 for DQA1; around 570 for DPA1; some 470 for DPB1. Donor age, sex, ethnicity and CMV serostatus were compiled alongside the repertoire data. In a later analysis, previously published TCR beta repertoires from 600 to 850 donors were re-analyzed and high-resolution HLA genotyping was added so that TCR occurrence patterns could be studied. An earlier analysis of about 620 of the donors applied high-throughput TCR beta sequencing to assess whether each TCR beta V gene segment acted as functional or pseudogenic. Class I and class II HLA loci were covered by the typing at four-digit resolution. Among the roughly 370 genotyped donors, around 79% belonged to the genetic ancestry cluster associated with self-reported Caucasian donors. In addition to the first cohort of 666 subjects, a separate validation cohort of approximately 130 different subjects was used. The study aimed to test whether signatures of past pathogen exposure could be identified by cataloging public T cell receptors. The study combined high-throughput TCR immunosequencing, statistical association of individual TCRs with disease status, and machine learning to predict cytomegalovirus infection status. Rather than drawing on any new phenotypic data, the later analysis identified candidate immune exposures from TCR beta sequences and the way those sequences occurred across donors. In a later genetic analysis, genome-wide SNP genotypes for about 55% of the roughly 700 donors were used, and that subset was treated as a discovery cohort. An early release that covered about 600 HLA-typed donors contained about 300 gigabases of sequencing data and 75 million to 100 million unique TCR sequences. Every discovery cohort repertoire had been produced on one sequencing platform. The study used immunosequencing to profile the T cell repertoires of under 700 subjects and linked those repertoires to cytomegalovirus serostatus. The paper as a whole reports these results and caveats: The classifier was reported to diagnose cytomegalovirus status with high specificity and sensitivity in both the original cohort and the validation cohort. A further reported finding was that TCR beta sequences accurately predicted the HLA-A and HLA-B alleles for most subjects in the first cohort. In the study, 150 to 200 TCR beta chains were listed as associated with cytomegalovirus. The cohort was sequenced for TCR beta chains only, and without alpha or paired-chain data the features that could be detected were limited. According to the authors, the approach could potentially be generalized to other disease states and immunological phenotypes. In a later genetic analysis, fewer N-insertions in productive TCRs were reported among donors in an Asian-associated ancestry cluster than the 666-donor mean. V-gene and J-gene trimming of TCR beta chains was associated with a missense DCLRE1C variant in a later genetic analysis, and the association was replicated in an independent cohort. Some IMGT-functional V segments, including TRBV6-2 and TRBV6-3, could not be distinguished by the 87-base-pair reads and were therefore excluded. CMV serostatus was the only immune exposure information available for the cohort. In a later analysis, the rate of TCR association differed among HLA loci, with DRB1 alleles having the most associated TCRs and HLA-C alleles having the fewest. At a false discovery rate of 0.05, a later analysis linked about 16,000 TCR beta sequences to specific HLA alleles. Because counts were too low, some 16 rarely observed V segments, including chromosome 9 orphons, were excluded from the earlier analysis of a few hundred of the donors. When HLA alleles, especially DR and DQ, strongly co-occurred, attributing TCR associations to individual alleles was difficult. Because some donors lacked HLA typing at each locus, the association tests relied only on the typed subset. Linkage disequilibrium might explain the correlated functional status among segregating V segments, but an unknown experimental factor could not be ruled out. The sequencing pipeline was judged likely to have produced a cluster of highly shared sequence variants as a technical artifact. An earlier analysis of around 500 of the donors showed that most TCR beta V segments appeared in productive rearrangements either about 87% or about 30% of the time, which broadly matched IMGT annotations. According to a later analysis, parvovirus B19, influenza, CMV and Epstein-Barr virus appeared linked to several top co-occurrence clusters. A few of the identified cytomegalovirus-associated TCR beta chains were confirmed in vitro to be specific for cytomegalovirus antigens. Across donors, most TCR sequences were observed very rarely, whereas some public TCRs were present in many individuals. A later analysis found that most CMV-associated TCR beta chains appeared HLA-restricted, with HLA associations seemingly driven largely by CMV exposure. Roughly uniform sequencing depth across donors was assumed in presence/absence analyses, although this assumption may not hold. Compared with equally common non-associated chains, HLA-associated TCR beta chains in a later analysis were more clonally expanded and had lower generation probabilities.

The CDR3 runs 15 amino acids, cysteine and phenylalanine included. The kept DNA is CDR3 alone, 45 bases in frame from the first base. V has 3 bases trimmed and J has 0 bases trimmed; junction bases matching no gene number 1. Taken from the germline V gene, the CDR1 and CDR2 loops are MNHNS and SASEGT. The cohort comprised more than 550 healthy bone marrow donors. All cohort members were sampled while nominally healthy, although unrecorded immune exposures were likely present. The donor tested CMV seronegative and was one of the 352 seronegative cohort members. Each donor provided a peripheral blood sample, and peripheral blood mononuclear cells were used for TCR beta sequencing. The Qiagen DNeasy Blood Extraction Kit was used to extract genomic DNA from the blood cell samples. Regarding this clone: Its antigen is unknown. It has no much larger one-base neighbor in the sample; base qualities were not kept. Other DNA sequences within the sample encode an identical CDR3.

The receptor library was made with the immunoSEQ multiplex PCR assay. For the multiplex PCR, a mixture combining 60 forward primers for TCR Vbeta segments and 13 reverse primers for TCR Jbeta segments was used. A multiplex PCR assay on genomic DNA amplified the CDR3 region of rearranged TCR beta genes. The Illumina HiSeq System was used to sequence the amplified TCR beta libraries as 87-base-pair reads. In the source study's methods: Across the roughly 700 repertoires, a later analysis counted some 81 million unique TCR beta chains, roughly 11 million of which were shared by at least two donors. Raw reads were error-corrected and collapsed into unique sequences by a nearest-neighbor algorithm in which closely related sequences were merged to remove PCR and sequencing errors. CDR3 sequences were aligned to IMGT reference sequences to assign V, D and J gene segments. For a sequence to be retained, a match of at least six nucleotides to both a V gene segment and a J gene segment was required. Rearrangements were classified as productive when the CDR3 lacked stop codons and remained in frame with V and J, and all other rearrangements were classified as non-productive. Following IMGT convention, CDR3 was defined as the stretch from the second conserved V-encoded cysteine to the conserved J-encoded phenylalanine. The earlier analysis of fewer than 700 of the donors excluded sequences that lacked an unambiguous match to a single V gene segment. In an earlier analysis of approximately 590 of the donors, V segments were called functional above 56.7% productive rearrangements and were called segregating when the between-donor standard deviation exceeded 5%. A statistical classification framework was developed to diagnose cytomegalovirus status using the catalog of TCR beta chain sequences. In a later analysis, TCR nucleotide sequences were compared against IMGT/GENE-DB human TR gene sequences so that V and J genes could be assigned. The TCRdist pipeline was used in a later analysis to assign CDR3 sequences and most-parsimonious VDJ recombination scenarios. In a later analysis, each TCR beta chain was defined by its CDR3 amino acid sequence together with its V-gene family, and reads without a unique V-gene family were excluded. A later analysis removed 600 or so highly shared, low-generation-probability nucleotide sequences to deal with suspected cross-contamination and a sequencing artifact. In a later analysis, a clonal expansion index for each public chain was calculated from normalized within-repertoire ranks of inferred template counts. Generation probabilities in a later analysis came from a VDJ recombination model fitted to out-of-frame rearrangements, and those results were checked against IGoR. A later analysis scored TCR-TCR, TCR-HLA and TCR-CMV co-occurrence with hypergeometric tests, applying a repertoire-size bias correction to TCR pairs. In a later analysis, false discovery rates were estimated by permuting HLA or CMV assignments 20 times. A later analysis grouped co-occurring TCRs with DBSCAN, adding TCRdist sequence similarity when clustering within HLA-allele-positive subsets. Co-occurrence clustering excluded repertoires with fewer than 30,000 or more than 120,000 public chains, plus five with anomalous nucleotide sharing. TCRdb re-hosts the immuneACCESS table, in-frame sequences only. Its copies lack some clones; in the studies checked, an unresolved V gene accounts for under half of them, and the cause for the rest is not known. That table supplies the V and J calls and clone size; D and trimming were determined from the DNA. The sample yields around 28,000 clones; about 87% were counted once. Of the sample, 2.5% to 3.5% is held by the ten largest clones.

The sample was PBMCs. This chain is built from TRBV6-1 and TRBJ2-3; 9 of the junction bases match TRBD2. The receptor's source is a boy aged 5-17 years in good health and CMV-seronegative. The CDR3 in this case is CASSDLAGSTDTQYF. In nucleotides, the sequence is TGTGCCAGCAGTGATCTAGCGGGGAGCACAGATACGCAGTATTTT.